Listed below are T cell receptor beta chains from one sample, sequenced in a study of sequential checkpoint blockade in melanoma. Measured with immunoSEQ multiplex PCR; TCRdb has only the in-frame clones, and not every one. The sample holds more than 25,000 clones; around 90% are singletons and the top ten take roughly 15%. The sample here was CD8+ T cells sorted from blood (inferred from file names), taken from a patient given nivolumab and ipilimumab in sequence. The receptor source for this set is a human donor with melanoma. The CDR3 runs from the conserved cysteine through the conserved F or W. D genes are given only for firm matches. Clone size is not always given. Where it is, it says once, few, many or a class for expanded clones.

CASSEGTSGSPTDTQYF | TGTGCCAGCAGCGAGGGGACTAGCGGGAGTCCCACAGATACGCAGTATTTT | TRBJ2-3 | TRBV9 | TRBD2 | -
CASSSPGETQYF | TGTGCCAGCAGCTCCCCGGGGGAGACCCAGTACTTC | TRBJ2-5 | TRBV28 | - | once
CASSFSTEHEQYF | TGTGCCAGCAGTTTTTCGACAGAACACGAGCAGTACTTC | TRBJ2-7 | TRBV27 | - | -
CASRWTGRKGTDTQYF | TGTGCCAGCAGGTGGACAGGGAGGAAGGGCACAGATACGCAGTATTTT | TRBJ2-3 | TRBV27 | TRBD1 | -
CASSPAVGGYEQFF | TGTGCCAGTAGTCCAGCGGTTGGCGGCTATGAGCAGTTCTTC | TRBJ2-1 | TRBV19 | - | -
CASSSTGTSGDTQYF | TGTGCCAGCAGCAGCACCGGGACTAGTGGAGATACGCAGTATTTT | TRBJ2-3 | TRBV25-1 | TRBD2 | once
CASSSQGAQGYTF | TGTGCCAGCAGCTCGCAGGGGGCGCAGGGCTACACCTTC | TRBJ1-2 | TRBV7-9 | TRBD1 | -
CASSVYPRLLAEHYNEQFF | TGTGCCAGCTCAGTTTACCCCCGTCTCCTAGCGGAGCACTACAATGAGCAGTTCTTC | TRBJ2-1 | TRBV28 | TRBD2 | -
CATSGTTGTNYGYTF | TGTGCCACCAGCGGAACTACAGGGACTAACTATGGCTACACCTTC | TRBJ1-2 | TRBV15 | - | -
CAISDPGESTEAFF | TGTGCCATCAGTGATCCCGGTGAGAGCACTGAAGCTTTCTTT | TRBJ1-1 | TRBV10-3 | - | -